The 14 T cell receptor beta chains reported below all come from one sample, sequenced in a study of T cell responses to AZD1222 COVID-19 vaccine. The data were produced by immunoSEQ multiplex PCR, yet TCRdb's version contains in-frame clones alone and is incomplete. The sample lists fewer than 70,000 clones; about 83% were seen once. This sample comprised peripheral blood, obtained 28 days after the second AZD1222 dose. These receptors all come from an adult who received the AZD1222 COVID-19 vaccine.

The chain is built from TRBV5-4 and TRBJ1-2, with TRBD1 identical over 7 bases. Looked up from germline, CDR1 is SGHNT and CDR2 is YYREEE (reference sequence). CDR3 size: 15 residues. V lost 0 bases, J lost 5 bases, and 7 bases stayed unmatched. This CDR3 is CASSLGDSDPYGYTF. CDR3 nucleotides: TGTGCCAGCAGCTTGGGGGACAGCGACCCTTATGGCTACACCTTC.

The chain uses TRBV7-2 and TRBJ1-6, with D perhaps matching TRBD1 (5 bases). The CDR3 has 15 amino acids. Germline V lookup: CDR1 SGHTA, CDR2 FQGNSA. Trimming left V 2 bases short and J 7 bases short, with 12 bases between. The CDR3 reads CASSLLGDWNSPLHF. CDR3 DNA sequence: TGTGCCAGCAGCTTACTGGGGGATTGGAATTCACCCCTCCACTTT.

This chain joins TRBV13 and TRBJ1-6; D not certain. Trimming took off 3 bases at V and 4 bases at J, with 10 bases between the two ends. The length of the CDR3 is 15 residues. Germline values: CDR1 PRHDT, CDR2 FYEKMQ (reference sequence). The CDR3 loop reads CASSFGQAYNSPLHF. The CDR3, as DNA: TGTGCCAGCAGCTTCGGGCAAGCGTATAATTCACCCCTCCACTTT.

V is TRBV21-1 and J is TRBJ1-1. TRBV21-1 is shown as a pseudogene. This CDR3 is built from 15 residues. As DNA, the CDR3 is TGTGCCAGCAGCAAAGAGGCGGGGATGAACACTGAAGCTTTCTTT. It codes for CASSKEAGMNTEAFF.

This clone was counted once. V is TRBV29-1 and J is TRBJ1-1; D is unclear. The germline CDR1 and CDR2 sequences are SQVTM and ANQGSEA. The ends were cut back, 6 bases at V and 5 bases at J, with 13 bases in the middle. The length of the CDR3 is 12 residues. This CDR3 reads CSVAGGGTEAFF. CDR3 bases: TGCAGCGTCGCGGGCGGAGGGACTGAAGCTTTCTTT.

This sequence joins TRBV28 and TRBJ2-7; 9 bases fit TRBD1. The V gene's germline CDR1 is MDHEN and CDR2 SYDVKM. Germline trimming cut 4 bases from V and 3 bases from J; bases unmatched to any gene: 1. The CDR3 runs 13 residues. The CDR3 coding sequence is TGTGCCAGCAGTTCGGGACAGGGCTACGAGCAGTACTTC. It translates to CASSSGQGYEQYF.

The chain joins TRBV20-1 to TRBJ2-3; D is unclear. This CDR3 is 11 amino acids long. V was shortened by 5 bases and J by 0 bases, with 3 bases between the two germline ends. Germline V lookup: CDR1 DFQATT, CDR2 SNEGSKA (reference sequence). The CDR3 is CSASSTDTQYF. The CDR3 region has the DNA TGCAGTGCTTCTAGCACAGATACGCAGTATTTT.

This chain links TRBV19 with TRBJ1-4; D unclear. With 0 bases removed from V and 0 bases from J, the gap between germline ends came to 5 bases. This CDR3 has 15 amino acids. Germline loops: CDR1 LNHDA, CDR2 SQIVND (reference sequence). CDR3 DNA: TGTGCCAGTAGTATAGATCATGCAACTAATGAAAAACTGTTTTTT. Translation gives CASSIDHATNEKLFF.

The chain joins TRBV11-3 to TRBJ1-6; TRBD1 matches 8 bases. Germline values: CDR1 SGHNT, CDR2 YENEEA. This CDR3 spans 14 amino acids. With V trimmed by 5 bases and J by 9 bases, 6 bases remained unmatched. The CDR3 protein is CASSTTGDGSPLHF. The DNA of the CDR3 is TGTGCCAGCAGCACGACAGGGGATGGTTCACCCCTCCACTTT.

This clone was picked up a small number of times. This sequence joins TRBV7-9 and TRBJ2-2; TRBD1 is a possible D gene (6 bases). The V and J ends lost 1 base and 0 bases respectively, with 6 bases between them. The CDR3 is 15 amino acids. Germline V CDR1 and CDR2: SEHNR, FQNEAQ (reference sequence). In DNA form, the CDR3 reads TGTGCCAGCAGCTTAGGGACAGCGAACACCGGGGAGCTGTTTTTT. It is translated as CASSLGTANTGELFF. The entire variable domain, with the rest obtained from reference TRBV7-9 and TRBJ2-2, is as follows: DTGVSQNPRHKITKRGQNVTFRCDPISEHNRLYWYRQTLGQGPEFLTYFQNEAQLEKSRLLSDRFSAERPKGSFSTLEIQRTEQGDSAMYLCASSLGTANTGELFFGEGSRLTVL.

The chain joins TRBV19 to TRBJ1-1; 7 bases fit TRBD1. The CDR3 length is 14 residues. Trimming at V came to 5 bases and at J to 7 bases, leaving 10 bases not matched to a gene. Germline loops: CDR1 LNHDA, CDR2 SQIVND (reference sequence). The CDR3 sequence: CASSGTGVQGEAFF. The CDR3 coding sequence is TGTGCCAGTAGTGGAACAGGGGTGCAGGGTGAAGCTTTCTTT. The full variable domain, completed using reference TRBV19 and TRBJ1-1, is DGGITQSPKYLFRKEGQNVTLSCEQNLNHDAMYWYRQDPGQGLRLIYYSQIVNDFQKGDIAEGYSVSREKKESFPLTVTSAQKNPTAFYLCASSGTGVQGEAFFGQGTRLTVV.

The chain employs TRBV5-1 and TRBJ2-3; 8 nucleotides match TRBD1. Germline loops: CDR1 SGHRS, CDR2 YFSETQ. After removal of 0 bases from V and 6 bases from J, the junction contained 6 bases not matched to a gene. The CDR3 extends over 15 amino acids. CDR3 nucleotide sequence: TGCGCCAGCAGCTTGGACGGGGGACAGGACGATACGCAGTATTTT. The encoded protein is CASSLDGGQDDTQYF.

This clone has a handful of counts. The V and J genes are TRBV18 and TRBJ1-1; the match to TRBD1 covers 7 bases. The J segment lost 1 base and the V segment lost 1 base, leaving 3 bases of the junction unmatched. CDR3 length equals 15 residues. The V gene's germline CDR1 is KGHSH and CDR2 LQKENI. CDR3 sequence: CASSPRQGENTEAFF. The CDR3, as DNA: TGTGCCAGCTCACCACGGCAGGGGGAGAACACTGAAGCTTTCTTT. Combining the CDR3 with reference TRBV18 and TRBJ1-1 gives the whole variable domain NAGVMQNPRHLVRRRGQEARLRCSPMKGHSHVYWYRQLPEEGLKFMVYLQKENIIDESGMPKERFSAEFPKEGPSILRIQQVVRGDSAAYFCASSPRQGENTEAFFGQGTRLTVV.

The gene calls are TRBV3-1 (or the pseudogene TRBV3-2) and TRBJ1-2, with 7 positions matching TRBD1. Losses at the gene ends were 8 bases for V and 5 bases for J; bases not matched to a gene: 8. This CDR3 is 13 amino acids long. Germline V gene data show CDR1 as LGHDT and CDR2 as YNNKEL (reference sequence). The CDR3 is CASRKGAGYGYTF. The DNA of the CDR3 is TGTGCCAGCCGAAAGGGGGCAGGATATGGCTACACCTTC.